A single sample is the source of the 19 T cell receptor beta chains below, sequenced in a study of long-term antiretroviral therapy in people with HIV. Researchers ran immunoSEQ v3.0 at survey level. Sequenced by immunoSEQ multiplex PCR; TCRdb stores in-frame clones only, minus some. This sample has some 11,000 clones, with about four fifths found just once. Material: unsorted PBMCs, obtained 1.8 years after starting antiretroviral therapy. The source is a man aged 35 to 55 with HIV.

DNA of the CDR3: TGTGCCAGCAGTAAAGGGGGGACGCGAGTTGAAAAACTGTTTTTT. Encoded protein: CASSKGGTRVEKLFF. The genes are TRBV28 and TRBJ1-4; possibly TRBD1 for D (6 bases). Germline lookup yields CDR1 MDHEN and CDR2 SYDVKM. V lost 5 bases, J lost 7 bases, and 17 bases lay in between. This CDR3 has 15 residues.

The chain recombines TRBV5-6 with TRBJ2-2; D is undetermined. The CDR3 contains 16 residues. Germline CDR1 SGHDT, CDR2 YYEEEE. Trimming removed 2 bases at V and 6 bases at J, with 17 bases between. CDR3 region: CASSFGTLMRAGELFF. CDR3 DNA: TGTGCCAGCAGCTTCGGTACCCTGATGAGAGCCGGGGAGCTGTTTTTT.

The rearrangement joins TRBV28 to TRBJ2-7; no definite D call. This CDR3 is built from 13 residues. Per the germline V gene, CDR1 is MDHEN and CDR2 is SYDVKM. Deletions cut 4 bases from V and 6 bases from J, with 13 bases between. CDR3 in amino acids: CASSYPGESEQYF. In DNA form, the CDR3 reads TGTGCCAGCAGTTACCCGGGTGAGAGCGAGCAGTACTTC.

The chain recombines TRBV19 with TRBJ2-2; D gene ambiguous. Trimming removed 11 bases at V and 3 bases at J, with 19 bases between. In germline, CDR1 is LNHDA, CDR2 SQIVND (reference sequence). The CDR3 totals 15 residues. The CDR3 region is CAPHIPLVYTGELFF. CDR3 sequence (DNA): TGTGCCCCTCATATCCCGTTAGTTTACACCGGGGAGCTGTTTTTT.

The chain couples TRBV29-1 to TRBJ1-1; tentatively, D is TRBD1 (5 bases). Trimming left V 1 base short and J 6 bases short, with 15 bases between. Germline V gene data show CDR1 as SQVTM and CDR2 as ANQGSEA. The CDR3 is 14 residues long. The CDR3, as DNA: TGCAGCGTTGAAGGTTGGGGGGTCCCAGCTGAAGCTTTCTTT. It codes for CSVEGWGVPAEAFF. The whole variable domain, remainder taken from reference TRBV29-1 and TRBJ1-1, is SAVISQKPSRDICQRGTSLTIQCQVDSQVTMMFWYRQQPGQSLTLIATANQGSEATYESGFVIDKFPISRPNLTFSTLTVSNMSPEDSSIYLCSVEGWGVPAEAFFGQGTRLTVV.

V gene TRBV30 combines with J gene TRBJ2-2, with D uncertain. The germline V gene has CDR1 GTSNPN and CDR2 SVGIG (reference sequence). Deletions cut 5 bases from V and 4 bases from J, with 11 bases between. The CDR3 is made up of 13 amino acids. DNA for the CDR3: TGTGCCTGGGAAGGGATCGGCACCGGGGAGCTGTTTTTT. Protein: CAWEGIGTGELFF.

This clone has a handful of counts. The chain carries TRBV7-2 and TRBJ2-5; 7 bases map to TRBD2. The V and J ends lost 3 bases and 5 bases, in that order; junction bases with no gene match: 12. The CDR3 covers 16 residues. Germline assignment: CDR1 SGHTA and CDR2 FQGNSA. The DNA for the CDR3 is TGTGCCAGCAGCTTCCTGTCGGGCGGGAGAGGGGAGACCCAGTACTTC. Its translation: CASSFLSGGRGETQYF.

This clone is a singleton in its sample. The rearrangement links TRBV5-5 to TRBJ2-1; D is possibly TRBD2 (7 bases). CDR1 SGHKS and CDR2 YYEKEE come from the germline V gene (reference sequence). The length of the CDR3 is 16 residues. Trimming shortened V by 4 bases and J by 2 bases, and 16 bases separated the two germline ends. Here the CDR3 DNA reads TGTGCCAGCAGCCCGGGGGGCAGAGGGGCCTACAATGAGCAGTTCTTC. Translated, it gives CASSPGGRGAYNEQFF.

The J gene is TRBJ2-4, the V gene TRBV2; 8 bases are a match to TRBD1. Germline loops: CDR1 SNHLY, CDR2 FYNNEI. The ends lost 6 bases at V and 0 bases at J; junction bases unmatched: 10. This CDR3 is 17 amino acids long. Written as DNA, the CDR3 is TGTGCCAGCAGGAGTACCGGGACAGGTCCAGCCAAAAACATTCAGTACTTC. Translated: CASRSTGTGPAKNIQYF.

J is TRBJ2-7 and V is TRBV18; D ambiguous. CDR3 length equals 14 residues. In germline, CDR1 is KGHSH, CDR2 LQKENI. The V gene lost 3 bases and the J gene lost 4 bases, with 13 bases spanning the gap. DNA for the CDR3: TGTGCCAGCTCACCCGACCCCACTTCGTACGAGCAGTACTTC. Translating it yields CASSPDPTSYEQYF. Full variable domain (outside the CDR3, taken from reference TRBV18 and TRBJ2-7): NAGVMQNPRHLVRRRGQEARLRCSPMKGHSHVYWYRQLPEEGLKFMVYLQKENIIDESGMPKERFSAEFPKEGPSILRIQQVVRGDSAAYFCASSPDPTSYEQYFGPGTRLTVT.

This clone is categorized as medium-sized (0.01 to 0.1%). The chain uses TRBV5-5 and TRBJ1-1, with D unresolved. The CDR3 totals 13 residues. Trimming took off 0 bases at V and 4 bases at J, with 7 bases between the two ends. Germline V lookup: CDR1 SGHKS, CDR2 YYEKEE (reference sequence). The CDR3 sequence: CASSLGVFTEAFF. DNA of the CDR3: TGTGCCAGCAGCTTGGGGGTTTTCACTGAAGCTTTCTTT.

This sequence joins TRBV29-1 and TRBJ1-1, with D perhaps TRBD1 (6 bases). V was pared by 7 bases and J by 1 base, with 16 bases between. This CDR3 is built from 14 residues. Germline CDR1 SQVTM, CDR2 ANQGSEA. Here the CDR3 reads CSGWLGHPNTEAFF. CDR3 sequence (DNA): TGCAGCGGTTGGCTGGGACACCCGAACACTGAAGCTTTCTTT.

By frequency in the sample, this clone is medium-sized. V and J are TRBV19 and TRBJ2-7, with D possibly TRBD2 on 6 matching bases. The CDR3 runs to 13 residues. Per the germline V gene, CDR1 is LNHDA and CDR2 is SQIVND (reference sequence). Trimming removed 4 bases from V and 2 bases from J, with 9 bases in between. The CDR3 DNA is TGTGCCAGTAGTAGGACGGGGGCCTACGAGCAGTACTTC. This sequence encodes CASSRTGAYEQYF.

Worth noting for this clone: At one end, the junction sequence differs from germline, possibly due to a read error. V usage is TRBV7-6 and J usage is TRBJ1-4, with 8 bases matching TRBD1. The CDR3 extends over 15 amino acids. Germline lookup yields CDR1 SGHVS and CDR2 FNYEAQ. The chain's CDR3 is CASSYIPGQAEELFF. CDR3 DNA sequence: TGTGCCAGCAGCTACATCCCGGGACAGGCTGAAGAACTGTTTTTT.

The chain carries TRBV6-4 and TRBJ2-1, with 11 bases lining up with TRBD2. The CDR3 consists of 15 residues. V was pared by 5 bases and J by 4 bases, with 4 bases of the junction left unmatched. From germline, CDR1 is MRHNA and CDR2 SNTAGT. The CDR3 region has the DNA TGTGCCAGCAGTCAGACTAGCGGGAAATACAATGAGCAGTTCTTC. This translates into CASSQTSGKYNEQFF.

The rearrangement joins TRBV29-1 to TRBJ2-7, with a weak D call TRBD1 (6 bases). Per the germline V gene, CDR1 is SQVTM and CDR2 is ANQGSEA. The CDR3 sequence is 14 residues long. The ends were cut back, 6 bases at V and 0 bases at J, with 15 bases in the middle. Written as DNA, the CDR3 is TGCAGCGTAGACGCCGGGACAAACTCCTACGAGCAGTACTTC. Protein product: CSVDAGTNSYEQYF.

The rearrangement links TRBV10-3 to TRBJ1-3, with D unclear. Per the germline V gene, CDR1 is ENHRY and CDR2 is SYGVKD. V lost 2 bases and J lost 0, with 5 bases in between. The CDR3 runs to 14 residues. The CDR3 region has the DNA TGTGCCATCAGTGAGGGTGACTCTGGAAACACCATATATTTT. Translated, it gives CAISEGDSGNTIYF.

The chain couples TRBV2 to TRBJ2-7, with 8 bases lining up with TRBD1. In germline, CDR1 is SNHLY, CDR2 FYNNEI. CDR3 size: 15 residues. With V trimmed by 10 bases and J by 4 bases, 15 bases remained unmatched. The DNA of the CDR3 is TGTGCCACCCAAGGGTACAGGGGGGCCAAATACGAGCAGTACTTC. Translation gives CATQGYRGAKYEQYF.

This rearrangement joins TRBV7-9 to TRBJ1-4; D unclear. CDR3 length: 16 amino acids. Germline loops: CDR1 SEHNR, CDR2 FQNEAQ (reference sequence). Trimming cost V 5 bases and J 0 bases, with 13 bases left between them. The CDR3 coding sequence is TGTGCCAGCAGCCGACGACTGGATACAACTAATGAAAAACTGTTTTTT. As protein: CASSRRLDTTNEKLFF.